Presented here are 25 T cell receptor beta chains from one specimen sequenced in a study of CD4+ T cells in melanoma. Method: immunoSEQ multiplex PCR; TCRdb's copy keeps in-frame clones and lacks some. The data contain about 3,900 clones, 73% of them singletons. The specimen was tumor tissue. These receptors originate from a human donor with melanoma.

V and J are TRBV16 and TRBJ1-5, with a possible D match to TRBD1 (6 bases). There are 15 residues in the CDR3. V was shortened by 0 bases and J by 0 bases, with 6 bases between the two germline ends. In germline, CDR1 is KGHSY, CDR2 FQNENV. The CDR3 spells CASSQSDSSNQPQHF. DNA of the CDR3: TGTGCCAGCAGCCAATCGGACAGTAGCAATCAGCCCCAGCATTTT.

This clone was detected only a few times. The chain joins TRBV5-6 to TRBJ2-2; no firm D call. V lost 6 bases, J lost 4 bases, and 22 bases lay in between. The CDR3 is 17 amino acids. CDR1 and CDR2 from the germline V gene are SGHDT and YYEEEE. The CDR3 loop reads CASIPWIGRGATGELFF. The CDR3 nucleotides are TGTGCCAGCATCCCCTGGATCGGTCGAGGTGCCACCGGGGAGCTGTTTTTT.

V usage is TRBV4-2 and J usage is TRBJ2-7; 11 nucleotides line up with TRBD2. Germline values: CDR1 LGHNA, CDR2 YNFKEQ. The CDR3 has 16 amino acids. After removal of 0 bases from V and 3 bases from J, the junction contained 4 bases not matched to a gene. CDR3 coding DNA: TGTGCCAGCAGCCAAGATGGACTAGCGGGTGACTACGAGCAGTACTTC. Its translation is CASSQDGLAGDYEQYF.

The V and J genes are TRBV29-1 and TRBJ2-1, with TRBD2 matching over 7 bases. Unmatched junction bases numbered 9, after V lost 7 bases and J lost 3 bases. This CDR3 contains 14 residues. Germline CDR1 is SQVTM and CDR2 is ANQGSEA. Written as DNA, the CDR3 is TGCAGCGGAGATGCTAGCGGTTTCTACAATGAGCAGTTCTTC. Translation: CSGDASGFYNEQFF.

This clone showed up just a few times. The chain uses TRBV18 and TRBJ1-2, with D uncertain. V lost 3 bases and J lost 8, with 7 bases in between. Per germline, CDR1 KGHSH and CDR2 LQKENI. The CDR3 spans 11 residues. CDR3 sequence (DNA): TGTGCCAGCTCACCCTCAGAAGGCTACACCTTC. Translated, it gives CASSPSEGYTF.

The chain is built from TRBV21-1 and TRBJ2-7; the table gives TRBD2 as D, unverified against the DNA. TRBV21-1 is given as a pseudogene. CDR3 length equals 14 residues. CDR3 sequence: CASSKPSGSYEQYF. DNA for the CDR3: TGTGCCAGCAGCAAGCCTAGCGGGAGCTACGAGCAGTACTTC.

This clone has only a few counts. V is TRBV7-3 and J is TRBJ2-1; D call uncertain. Trimming stripped 5 bases from V and 5 bases from J, with 10 bases between. The CDR3 extends over 13 amino acids. CDR1 and CDR2 (germline): SGHTA, FQGTGA. In DNA, the CDR3 is TGTGCCAGCAGCCCAACCCTGGACAATGAGCAGTTCTTC. Its protein is CASSPTLDNEQFF.

The V call is TRBV18, the J call TRBJ1-2; the match to TRBD1 covers 7 bases. The CDR3 length is 15 residues. Germline CDR1 is KGHSH and CDR2 is LQKENI. V trimming: 3 bases; J trimming: 2 bases; junction bases outside the gene matches: 6. The CDR3 nucleotides read TGTGCCAGCTCACCTCGACAGGGTATGAACTATGGCTACACCTTC. This gives the protein CASSPRQGMNYGYTF.

The chain couples TRBV11-2 to TRBJ2-1; 9 nucleotides agree with TRBD1. Germline lookup yields CDR1 SGHAT and CDR2 FQNNGV. The trim removed 2 bases at V and 6 bases at J, leaving 5 bases unmatched. This CDR3 spans 15 amino acids. This CDR3 is CASSLLGQGSNEQFF. CDR3 bases: TGTGCCAGCAGCTTACTGGGACAGGGAAGCAATGAGCAGTTCTTC.

This clone appeared a few times. Additional DNA sequences in this sample encode the identical CDR3. The rearrangement uses TRBV11-3 and TRBJ2-1; D is unclear. The CDR3 has 12 residues. V lost 1 base to trimming and J lost 5 bases, with 3 bases between them. The V gene's germline CDR1 is SGHNT and CDR2 YENEEA. The CDR3 is CASSLGHNEQFF. In nucleotides, the CDR3 is TGTGCCAGCAGCTTAGGTCACAATGAGCAGTTCTTC.

By share, this clone counts as medium-sized (0.01 to 0.1%). This rearrangement joins TRBV7-7 to TRBJ2-3, with D hard to call. The CDR3 covers 16 residues. Germline CDR1 SSHAT, CDR2 FNYEAQ (reference sequence). V dropped 5 bases and J dropped 5 bases, with 20 bases sitting between them. CDR3 sequence (DNA): TGTGCCAGCAGCCCCCATCTGGCAGCTAAGGGAGATACGCAGTATTTT. It is translated as CASSPHLAAKGDTQYF.

The chain has TRBV19 and TRBJ2-1, with 13 bases identical to TRBD2. Germline loops: CDR1 LNHDA, CDR2 SQIVND (reference sequence). The CDR3 loop spans 16 amino acids. V shed 5 bases, J shed 4 bases, and the junction held 5 bases outside the gene matches. The CDR3 DNA sequence: TGTGCCAGTAGTGGACTAGCGGGGGCACAATACAATGAGCAGTTCTTC. Translated, it gives CASSGLAGAQYNEQFF.

The chain combines TRBV19 with TRBJ1-3; D ambiguous. From germline, CDR1 is LNHDA and CDR2 SQIVND (reference sequence). This CDR3 spans 14 amino acids. V was shortened by 5 bases and J by 4 bases, with 12 bases between the two germline ends. CDR3 sequence (DNA): TGTGCCAGTAGTGCCACGACATGGGGAAACACCATATATTTT. Its protein product is CASSATTWGNTIYF.

The chain employs TRBV11-3 and TRBJ2-5; 9 bases fit TRBD1. Germline V gene data show CDR1 as SGHNT and CDR2 as YENEEA. This CDR3 comprises 17 residues. V was pared by 4 bases and J by 1 base, with 10 bases of the junction left unmatched. The CDR3 sequence: CASSSRGDRVLQETQYF. The CDR3 bases are TGTGCCAGCAGCTCCCGCGGGGACAGGGTCCTCCAAGAGACCCAGTACTTC.

V usage is TRBV7-4 and J usage is TRBJ2-3; 15 bases line up with TRBD2. CDR1 is SGHVT, CDR2 SQSDAQ, per germline. The junction had 10 bases not matched to a gene; V was cut back by 5 bases and J by 4 bases. The CDR3 consists of 18 residues. CDR3 sequence: CASSPRTSGGAVADTQYF. CDR3 nucleotides: TGTGCCAGCAGCCCCCGGACTAGCGGGGGGGCCGTTGCAGATACGCAGTATTTT.

This clone was counted between two and nine times. The J gene is TRBJ2-1, the V gene TRBV11-2; maybe TRBD2 (6 bases). With 5 bases removed from V and 6 bases from J, the gap between germline ends came to 17 bases. The CDR3 loop spans 15 amino acids. Germline V lookup: CDR1 SGHAT, CDR2 FQNNGV. The CDR3 loop is CASSTRLGFPNEQFF. CDR3 bases: TGTGCCAGCAGCACCAGACTAGGTTTCCCCAATGAGCAGTTCTTC.

V usage is TRBV7-2 and J usage is TRBJ2-7, with TRBD1 identical over 9 bases. From germline, CDR1 is SGHTA and CDR2 FQGNSA. Unmatched junction bases numbered 11, after V lost 7 bases and J lost 4 bases. This CDR3 has 15 residues. Here the CDR3 reads CASNTQQGAEYEQYF. As DNA, the CDR3 is TGTGCCAGCAACACACAACAGGGGGCCGAGTACGAGCAGTACTTC.

V is TRBV5-1 and J is TRBJ1-2; 8 bases are a match to TRBD1. V lost 4 bases and J lost 3; bases outside the gene matches: 2. Germline V gene data show CDR1 as SGHRS and CDR2 as YFSETQ. The CDR3 extends over 13 amino acids. CDR3 region: CASSDRGHYGYTF. The CDR3 nucleotides are TGCGCCAGCAGCGACAGGGGCCACTATGGCTACACCTTC.

This clone ranks as large. This sequence joins TRBV29-1 and TRBJ2-2; a possible D gene is TRBD2 (5 bases). Trimming stripped 5 bases from V and 2 bases from J, with 12 bases between. CDR1 is SQVTM and CDR2 is ANQGSEA in the germline V gene. The CDR3 consists of 14 residues. In nucleotides, the CDR3 is TGCAGCGTTCCCTCTCGGGGAAACACCGGGGAGCTGTTTTTT. Its protein is CSVPSRGNTGELFF.

V gene TRBV13 combines with J gene TRBJ1-1; the match to TRBD1 covers 7 bases. The CDR3 is made up of 15 amino acids. Germline CDR1 PRHDT, CDR2 FYEKMQ (reference sequence). J was trimmed by 4 bases and V by 2 bases; bases with no gene match: 7. As DNA, the CDR3 is TGTGCCAGCAGCTTACTGGGCCAGGGGGGCACTGAAGCTTTCTTT. This encodes CASSLLGQGGTEAFF.

V usage is TRBV6-1 and J usage is TRBJ2-1; a possible D gene is TRBD2 (5 bases). CDR3 size: 14 residues. The V gene's germline CDR1 is MNHNS and CDR2 SASEGT. Trimming took 6 bases from V and 0 from J, leaving 9 bases between them. The CDR3 is CASSNGLSYNEQFF. In nucleotides, the CDR3 is TGTGCCAGCAGCAATGGACTCTCCTACAATGAGCAGTTCTTC.

The chain combines TRBV5-1 with TRBJ2-7; D possibly corresponds to TRBD2 (7 bases). Looked up from germline, CDR1 is SGHRS and CDR2 is YFSETQ. This CDR3 has 15 residues. Trimming shortened V by 0 bases and J by 5 bases, and 15 bases separated the two germline ends. CDR3: CASSLGSGGSDEQYF. The CDR3 DNA sequence: TGCGCCAGCAGCTTGGGGTCGGGGGGCAGTGACGAGCAGTACTTC.

J is TRBJ2-7 and V is TRBV5-4, with TRBD1 matching 7 bases. The CDR3 runs 15 residues. J gave up 0 bases and V 2 bases, and 5 bases lay outside the gene matches. Germline values: CDR1 SGHNT, CDR2 YYREEE (reference sequence). The CDR3 reads CASSFDGTVSYEQYF. DNA of the CDR3: TGTGCCAGCAGCTTTGACGGGACAGTCTCCTACGAGCAGTACTTC.

There are a few counts of this clone. The gene calls are TRBV4-1 and TRBJ2-7; D possibly corresponds to TRBD2 (5 bases). V was cut by 4 bases and J by 4 bases, with 8 bases left in between. Germline CDR1 reads MGHRA; CDR2 reads YSYEKL. The CDR3 spans 12 residues. The chain's CDR3 is CASSPSGYEQYF. CDR3 bases: TGCGCCAGCAGCCCATCGGGGTACGAGCAGTACTTC.

This clone was found once. The chain carries TRBV11-3 and TRBJ2-1; D assignment may be TRBD1 or TRBD2 (5 bases each). Trimming left V 5 bases short and J 7 bases short, with 15 bases between. The germline V gene has CDR1 SGHNT and CDR2 YENEEA. This CDR3 is built from 14 residues. The CDR3 is CASSARRGPNEQFF. The CDR3 nucleotides read TGTGCCAGCAGCGCGCGCCGGGGACCAAATGAGCAGTTCTTC.